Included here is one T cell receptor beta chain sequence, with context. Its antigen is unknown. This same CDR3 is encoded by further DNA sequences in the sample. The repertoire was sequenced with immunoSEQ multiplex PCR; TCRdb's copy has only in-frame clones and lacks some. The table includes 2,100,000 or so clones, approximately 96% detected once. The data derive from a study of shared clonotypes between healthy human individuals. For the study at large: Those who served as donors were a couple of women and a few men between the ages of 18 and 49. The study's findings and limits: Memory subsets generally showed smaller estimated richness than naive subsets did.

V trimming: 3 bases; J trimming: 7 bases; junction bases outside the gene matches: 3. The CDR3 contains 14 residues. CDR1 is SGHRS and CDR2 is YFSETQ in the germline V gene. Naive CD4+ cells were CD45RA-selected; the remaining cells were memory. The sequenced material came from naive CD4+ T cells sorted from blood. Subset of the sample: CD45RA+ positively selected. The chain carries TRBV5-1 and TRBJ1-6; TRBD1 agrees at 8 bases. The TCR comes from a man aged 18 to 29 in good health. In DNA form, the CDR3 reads TGCGCCAGCAGCTCCGGACAGGGAAATTCACCCCTCCACTTT. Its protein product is CASSSGQGNSPLHF. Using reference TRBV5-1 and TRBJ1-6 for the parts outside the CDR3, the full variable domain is KAGVTQTPRYLIKTRGQQVTLSCSPISGHRSVSWYQQTPGQGLQFLFEYFSETQRNKGNFPGRFSGRQFSNSRSEMNVSTLELGDSALYLCASSSGQGNSPLHFGNGTRLTVT.